The source of this T cell receptor (beta chain) is a study of T cell responses to AZD1222 COVID-19 vaccine. Broader study findings: Of spike-specific TCRs, nearly half reportedly target regions left unmutated in variants. Most donors were white British, females outnumbered males, and clonal diversity was possibly underestimated.

Data came from immunoSEQ multiplex PCR; TCRdb stores just in-frame clones and leaves some out. The table shows about 99,000 clones, with roughly 90% occurring only once. Points on this clone: The antigen is unknown.

Specimen: peripheral blood, collected on day 0 of AZD1222 vaccination. This TCR came from an adult in good health.

CDR3 residues: CASSQEWGALTEAFF. The CDR3 bases are TGCGCCAGCAGCCAAGAATGGGGGGCTTTGACTGAAGCTTTCTTT. V and J are TRBV4-1 and TRBJ1-1; TRBD1 is a possible D gene (6 bases). Germline-derived CDR1 and CDR2 are MGHRA and YSYEKL. This CDR3 spans 15 amino acids. V was clipped by 0 bases and J by 5 bases, with 13 bases between them.